These T cell receptor beta chains were read from a single sample in a study of T cells in Graves' hyperthyroidism and ophthalmopathy. One entry per CDR3 protein results from TCRdb running MiXCR on the multiplex PCR reads. The repertoire has around 300,000 distinct CDR3 sequences, less than 20% of them found once; the top ten carry under 40%. Sequences were obtained from blood. The receptor source for this set is a man in his fifties or sixties with Graves' ophthalmopathy. Both conserved end residues are part of each CDR3. The order of the fields is J gene, V gene, CDR3 protein.

J gene: TRBJ1-2
V gene: TRBV5-1
CDR3 protein: CASQQGGNGYGYTF

J gene: TRBJ2-1
V gene: TRBV10-3
CDR3 protein: CATYPGTADNEQFF

J gene: TRBJ2-7
V gene: TRBV15
CDR3 protein: CATSRVWGTEQYF

J gene: TRBJ2-5
V gene: TRBV11-2
CDR3 protein: CASSLGLGGETQYF

J gene: TRBJ2-2
V gene: TRBV5-1
CDR3 protein: CASSLNQRQTRAGELFF

J gene: TRBJ1-1
V gene: TRBV12-3/TRBV12-4
CDR3 protein: CASSPKGTFTEAFF

J gene: TRBJ2-2
V gene: TRBV5-1
CDR3 protein: CASSLVPLALARDGELFF

J gene: TRBJ1-1
V gene: TRBV7-9
CDR3 protein: CASSYLPTEAFF

J gene: TRBJ1-5
V gene: TRBV7-2
CDR3 protein: CASHMGTGVGQPQHF

J gene: TRBJ2-1
V gene: TRBV4-1
CDR3 protein: CASSQDLRGFGGGYNEQFF

J gene: TRBJ2-7
V gene: TRBV12-3/TRBV12-4
CDR3 protein: CASSLTESQGVSGRQSEQYF

J gene: TRBJ1-5
V gene: TRBV30
CDR3 protein: CAWSPRDRANQPQHF

J gene: TRBJ2-7
V gene: TRBV6-1
CDR3 protein: CASRTGGSYEQYF

J gene: TRBJ2-1
V gene: TRBV5-1
CDR3 protein: CASSPPQREQRFF

J gene: TRBJ2-6
V gene: TRBV28
CDR3 protein: CASSDMDRAGANVLTF

J gene: TRBJ1-2
V gene: TRBV6-1
CDR3 protein: CASSLDGNYGYTF

J gene: TRBJ2-2
V gene: TRBV5-1
CDR3 protein: CASSLLPGGTENTGELFF

J gene: TRBJ2-2
V gene: TRBV20-1
CDR3 protein: CSAPFVLAGGIRELFF